This is a list of T cell receptor beta chains from one sample in a study of T cell responses to AZD1222 COVID-19 vaccine. This table comes from immunoSEQ multiplex PCR, and its TCRdb copy is limited to in-frame clones, with some not included. The sample consists of 120,000 or so clones, about 90% of them appearing once. The sequences come from peripheral blood, collected on day 0 of AZD1222 vaccination. Every receptor here comes from an adult in good health. Each CDR3 is given with its conserved first and last residue. Clone sizes are given selectively: once, few, many, or a class where the clone is expanded.

size	J	V	CDR3
-	TRBJ1-4	TRBV28	CASSLQGGNEKLFF
-	TRBJ2-7	TRBV19	CASSAGNSYSYEQYF
-	TRBJ2-7	TRBV18	CASSPPVLREVFYEQYF
-	TRBJ2-5	TRBV7-2	CASSGGGETQYF
-	TRBJ1-1	TRBV6-5	CASSPRRGGTEAFF
-	TRBJ2-5	TRBV6-1	CASSEVGGPQNF
-	TRBJ1-6	TRBV6-5	CASSFTGFNSPLHF
-	TRBJ2-3	TRBV7-2	CASSLAGGAGGFTDTQYF
-	TRBJ2-5	TRBV6-5	CASRIAGGPLETQYF
-	TRBJ1-2	TRBV5-1	CASSTGQPPYGYTF
once	TRBJ1-2	TRBV5-1	CASSSQQYYGYTF
-	TRBJ2-1	TRBV10-1	CASSDDLATDEQFF
-	TRBJ2-5	TRBV5-1	CASSRSTGRRETQYF
-	TRBJ2-7	TRBV6-5	CASSHRGLPYEQYF
-	TRBJ2-1	TRBV5-1	CASRRAGTSNDEQFF
-	TRBJ1-1	TRBV19	CASSIGPRTEAFF
-	TRBJ1-1	TRBV5-1	CASSFPQGGGNTEAFF
-	TRBJ1-4	TRBV28	CASSSRDEKLFF
-	TRBJ1-2	TRBV6-6	CASSLVGGYTF
-	TRBJ2-3	TRBV18	CASSRQRGERDTQYF
-	TRBJ2-5	TRBV19	CASSIAGWNQETQYF
-	TRBJ1-3	TRBV3-1/TRBV3-2	CASSQDLAGGNTIYF
-	TRBJ2-7	TRBV4-1	CASSQDWTGSSYEQYF
-	TRBJ2-2	TRBV5-4	CASSFLAGVMTGELFF
-	TRBJ2-7	TRBV6-5	CASSYSGEGYEQYF
-	TRBJ1-3	TRBV6-1	CASSEARRRNTIYF
-	TRBJ1-6	TRBV7-9	CASSPGTGGGSYNSPLHF
-	TRBJ2-3	TRBV9	CASSVGGTGSDTQYF
-	TRBJ2-2	TRBV11-2	CASSLGGAGELFF
-	TRBJ2-1	TRBV11-3	CASSSRTSGRAAAYNEQFF
-	TRBJ2-7	TRBV7-8	CASSLQLFGTTIYEQYF
-	TRBJ2-3	TRBV29-1	CSVEGALASQYF
-	TRBJ1-2	TRBV21-1	CASSKEMGKGYGYTF
-	TRBJ2-1	TRBV15	CATSRAGTGNEQFF
-	TRBJ1-4	TRBV6-2/TRBV6-3	CASSWDGVGNEKLFF
-	TRBJ1-2	TRBV4-1	CASSLGPNYGYTF
-	TRBJ1-4	TRBV27	CASSEYRAGDGEKLFF